The clone carrying this T cell receptor beta chain occurred once. The antigen is undetermined. This CDR3 is also generated by other DNA sequences in the sample. This CDR3 contains 12 residues. The germline V and J ends were trimmed by 1 base and 4 bases, with 4 bases remaining between them. Looked up from germline, CDR1 is SEHNR and CDR2 is FQNEAQ (reference sequence). Profiled with immunoSEQ multiplex PCR; TCRdb holds only in-frame clones, not every one. The sample contains about 85,000 clones, around 86% of which appear only once. The data stem from a study of T cell responses to AZD1222 COVID-19 vaccine. Notes on the study in general: Just a handful of AZD1222 recipients tested seropositive at baseline. Vaccine-associated CD4 TCRs spanned spike, dominant at 160-218 and 743-854.

The chain links TRBV7-9 to TRBJ1-1, with D unclear. The source material was peripheral blood, sampled on day 0 of AZD1222 vaccination. The clonotype originates from an adult in good health. In DNA form, the CDR3 reads TGTGCCAGCAGCTTAGTGGTCACTGAAGCTTTCTTT. It translates to CASSLVVTEAFF.